The TCR beta chain described here comes from a study of blood T cell repertoires in COVID-19. Study background: Researchers got acute and convalescent COVID-19 samples from the United States, Italy and Spain.

As handled by the study authors: Nucleated cell counts were estimated from reference gene primer amplification. The data were produced by immunoSEQ multiplex PCR, yet TCRdb's version contains in-frame clones alone and is incomplete. Clone size and V and J calls were adopted from that table, with D and trimming inferred from the DNA. The sample carries roughly 140,000 clones, approximately 82% recorded once. V lost 1 base and J lost 6; bases outside the gene matches: 8. The germline CDR1 and CDR2 sequences are LNHNV and YYDKDF (reference sequence). This CDR3 is built from 16 residues. The chain links TRBV15 to TRBJ2-1, with 8 bases identical to TRBD1. The TCR originated in a man in his sixties with active or convalescent COVID-19. Sequencing was performed on peripheral blood. CDR3 DNA: TGTGCCACCAGCAGAGGGACAGGGAGGTCGAGCAATGAGCAGTTCTTC. This codes for CATSRGTGRSSNEQFF. Full variable domain (rest looked up from reference TRBV15 and TRBJ2-1): DAMVIQNPRYQVTQFGKPVTLSCSQTLNHNVMYWYQQKSSQAPKLLFHYYDKDFNNEADTPDNFQSRRPNTSFCFLDIRSPGLGDTAMYLCATSRGTGRSSNEQFFGPGTRLTVL.